What follows describes a single TCR beta chain. This record comes from a study of blood T cell repertoires in COVID-19. Study-wide background: PBMCs, B-cell-depleted T cells, or T cells were the source of the cDNA or gDNA that made up the material.

Generated by immunoSEQ multiplex PCR, the TCRdb table keeps only in-frame clones and is missing some. The sample consists of more than 50,000 clones, less than 75% of them appearing once. What was sequenced was peripheral blood. This sequence was found in a woman aged 65 to 85 with acute or convalescent COVID-19.

This chain's CDR3 is CASRTGTEHSNQPQHF. CDR3 sequence (DNA): TGCGCCAGTAGGACCGGGACAGAGCATAGCAATCAGCCCCAGCATTTT. The chain combines TRBV5-1 with TRBJ1-5; 7 bases line up with TRBD1. This CDR3 contains 16 residues. The germline gives CDR1 SGHRS, CDR2 YFSETQ. V lost 8 bases and J lost 0; bases outside the gene matches: 11.